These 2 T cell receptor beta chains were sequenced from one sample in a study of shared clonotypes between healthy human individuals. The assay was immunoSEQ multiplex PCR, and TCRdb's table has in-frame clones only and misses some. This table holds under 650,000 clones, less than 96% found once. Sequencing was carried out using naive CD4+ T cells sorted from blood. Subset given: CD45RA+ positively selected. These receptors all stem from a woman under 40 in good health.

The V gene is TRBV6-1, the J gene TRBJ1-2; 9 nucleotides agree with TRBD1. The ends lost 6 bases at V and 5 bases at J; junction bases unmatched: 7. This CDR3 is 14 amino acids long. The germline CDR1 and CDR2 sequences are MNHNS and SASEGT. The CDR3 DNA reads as TGTGCCAGCAGCGAACCGGGACAGGGTTATGGCTACACCTTC. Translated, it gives CASSEPGQGYGYTF.

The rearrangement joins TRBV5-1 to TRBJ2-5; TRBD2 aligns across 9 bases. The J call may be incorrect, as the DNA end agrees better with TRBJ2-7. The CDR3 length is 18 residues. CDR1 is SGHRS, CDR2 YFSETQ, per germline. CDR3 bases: TGCGCCAGCAGCTTGGCCATGACAGCGGGACTAGCAAGCTACGAGCAGTACTTC. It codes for CASSLAMTAGLASYEQYF.